This T cell receptor (beta chain) originates from a study of regulatory T cells in long-lasting Graves disease. Study-wide findings and caveats: Relative to newly diagnosed Graves' patients, persistent ones had lower TCR diversity.

Researchers made TCR beta libraries by using iRepertoire HTBI primers and running Arm-PCR on CDR3 regions. TCRdb reanalysed the multiplex PCR reads using MiXCR and keeps one entry per CDR3 protein. The table lists 620,000 or so distinct CDR3 sequences, 16% of them singletons. About this clonotype: The antigen remains undetermined.

This sample's time point: newly diagnosed GD, antithyroid drugs for less than 3 months. The TCR library was made from RNA extracted from PBMCs. Staff took around 8.6 milliliters of peripheral blood and put it into EDTA tubes. V gave up 5 bases and J gave up 2 bases, with 13 bases separating them. CDR1 ENHRY and CDR2 SYGVKD come from the germline V gene. The length of the CDR3 is 14 residues. In addition, the sample was reused for a study of T cells in Graves' hyperthyroidism and ophthalmopathy. As that report states: Stable disease denoted Graves' hyperthyroidism without ophthalmopathy progression within 18 months. Blood also contained most expanded thyroid clonotypes above 0.001.

Here the sequenced sample was peripheral blood mononuclear cells (PBMCs), taken at new diagnosis, from a patient treated with antithyroid drugs. The chain uses TRBV10-3 and TRBJ2-7; a possible D gene is TRBD1 (6 bases). The clonotype originates from a woman aged 30 to 39 with Graves disease. The CDR3: CAISFADSPYEQYF. The CDR3 DNA follows: TGTGCCATCAGTTTCGCGGACAGTCCCTACGAGCAGTACTTC.